The next 9 T cell receptor beta chains were all read from a single sample in a study of blood T cell repertoires in COVID-19. Sequenced by immunoSEQ multiplex PCR; TCRdb stores in-frame clones only, minus some. This sample has about 180,000 clones, with about 80% found just once. The sample consisted of peripheral blood. The receptor source for this set is a woman in her 70s with acute or convalescent COVID-19.

The rearrangement joins TRBV4-2 to TRBJ2-3; 8 nucleotides match TRBD2. The V and J ends lost 1 base and 6 bases, in that order; junction bases with no gene match: 6. Germline V CDR1 and CDR2: LGHNA, YNFKEQ. The CDR3 has 15 residues. The CDR3 nucleotides are TGTGCCAGCAGCCAAGTTGCGGGAGGTGGTGATACGCAGTATTTT. It yields the protein CASSQVAGGGDTQYF.

This clone turned up a few times. The V call is TRBV19, the J call TRBJ1-1; 7 nucleotides match TRBD1. Germline CDR1 and CDR2: LNHDA and SQIVND (reference sequence). The V and J ends lost 5 bases and 9 bases, in that order; junction bases with no gene match: 9. This CDR3 has 13 residues. CDR3 amino acids: CASSEDRQSKAFF. CDR3 sequence (DNA): TGTGCCAGTAGTGAGGACAGGCAGTCTAAAGCTTTCTTT.

This clone has only a few counts. The V and J genes are TRBV7-9 and TRBJ2-2, with 10 positions matching TRBD1. Losses at the gene ends were 3 bases for V and 4 bases for J; bases not matched to a gene: 5. CDR3 length: 16 amino acids. Germline CDR1 SEHNR, CDR2 FQNEAQ (reference sequence). The CDR3 region is CASSFEGTGVTGELFF. DNA of the CDR3: TGTGCCAGCAGCTTTGAAGGGACAGGGGTCACCGGGGAGCTGTTTTTT. The full variable domain, completed using reference TRBV7-9 and TRBJ2-2, is DTGVSQNPRHKITKRGQNVTFRCDPISEHNRLYWYRQTLGQGPEFLTYFQNEAQLEKSRLLSDRFSAERPKGSFSTLEIQRTEQGDSAMYLCASSFEGTGVTGELFFGEGSRLTVL.

The rearrangement uses TRBV6-5 and TRBJ1-6; possibly TRBD1 for D (6 bases). V lost 7 bases and J lost 6, with 13 bases in between. This CDR3 has 14 amino acids. In germline, CDR1 is MNHEY, CDR2 SVGAGI. The CDR3: CASTLRGGNSPLHF. In nucleotides, the CDR3 is TGTGCCAGCACACTCAGGGGTGGTAATTCACCCCTCCACTTT.

V and J are TRBV7-2 and TRBJ2-3; a possible D gene is TRBD2 (6 bases). In germline, CDR1 is SGHTA, CDR2 FQGNSA. V was shortened by 5 bases and J by 0 bases, with 24 bases between the two germline ends. The CDR3 contains 19 residues. CDR3 protein: CASSRTGLRGLISTDTQYF. DNA for the CDR3: TGTGCCAGCAGCCGTACCGGGTTAAGGGGACTTATTAGCACAGATACGCAGTATTTT. Full variable domain (outside the CDR3, taken from reference TRBV7-2 and TRBJ2-3): GAGVSQSPSNKVTEKGKDVELRCDPISGHTALYWYRQSLGQGLEFLIYFQGNSAPDKSGLPSDRFSAERTGGSVSTLTIQRTQQEDSAVYLCASSRTGLRGLISTDTQYFGPGTRLTVL.

This chain links TRBV29-1 with TRBJ2-1; 13 bases agree with TRBD2. Losses at the gene ends were 6 bases for V and 4 bases for J; bases not matched to a gene: 6. CDR1 is SQVTM, CDR2 ANQGSEA, per germline. The CDR3 contains 15 residues. The chain's CDR3 is CSVQGTSGIYNEQFF. In DNA form, the CDR3 reads TGCAGCGTCCAAGGGACTAGCGGGATATACAATGAGCAGTTCTTC.

This chain links TRBV15 with TRBJ2-5; TRBD1 agrees at 11 bases. The J segment lost 1 base and the V segment lost 1 base, leaving 5 bases of the junction unmatched. Germline assignment: CDR1 LNHNV and CDR2 YYDKDF (reference sequence). The CDR3 sequence is 17 residues long. CDR3 nucleotides: TGTGCCACCAGCAGAGTAACCGGGACAGGGGGCCAAGAGACCCAGTACTTC. It encodes CATSRVTGTGGQETQYF.

This chain links TRBV6-5 with TRBJ2-4; possibly TRBD1 for D (5 bases). CDR1 and CDR2 (germline): MNHEY, SVGAGI. This CDR3 is built from 12 residues. Trimming cost V 7 bases and J 6 bases, with 10 bases left between them. In nucleotides, the CDR3 is TGTGCCAGCACCCGAACAGGAAACATTCAGTACTTC. Residues: CASTRTGNIQYF.

The chain uses TRBV9 and TRBJ1-6; no reliable D call. The length of the CDR3 is 14 residues. Germline CDR1 is SGDLS and CDR2 is YYNGEE. V lost 3 bases, J lost 5 bases, and 9 bases lay in between. The CDR3: CASSGRANNSPLHF. In nucleotides, the CDR3 is TGTGCCAGCAGCGGCAGAGCGAATAATTCACCCCTCCACTTT.